This TCR beta chain was documented in a study of blood T cell repertoires in COVID-19. Study-wide background: PBMCs, B-cell-depleted T cells, or T cells provided the cDNA or gDNA that made up the material.

Original handling: Amplification of reference gene primers provided the estimated nucleated cell counts. Assay: immunoSEQ multiplex PCR; the TCRdb copy retains only in-frame clones and omits some. The V and J calls and the clone size are those of that table, but D and trimming were determined from the DNA. The sample consists of 75,000 to 100,000 clones, roughly 87% of them appearing once. CDR3 length: 13 residues. Germline-derived CDR1 and CDR2 are SGDLS and YYNGEE. V lost 5 bases, J lost 4 bases, and 12 bases lay in between. This clone has only a few counts. The origin of this receptor is a man aged 55 to 70 with acute or convalescent COVID-19. What was sequenced was peripheral blood. The V and J genes are TRBV9 and TRBJ1-1; D may be TRBD1 (5 bases). CDR3 sequence (DNA): TGTGCCAGCAGATCTGCAGGGTCCACTGAAGCTTTCTTT. Translating gives CASRSAGSTEAFF.